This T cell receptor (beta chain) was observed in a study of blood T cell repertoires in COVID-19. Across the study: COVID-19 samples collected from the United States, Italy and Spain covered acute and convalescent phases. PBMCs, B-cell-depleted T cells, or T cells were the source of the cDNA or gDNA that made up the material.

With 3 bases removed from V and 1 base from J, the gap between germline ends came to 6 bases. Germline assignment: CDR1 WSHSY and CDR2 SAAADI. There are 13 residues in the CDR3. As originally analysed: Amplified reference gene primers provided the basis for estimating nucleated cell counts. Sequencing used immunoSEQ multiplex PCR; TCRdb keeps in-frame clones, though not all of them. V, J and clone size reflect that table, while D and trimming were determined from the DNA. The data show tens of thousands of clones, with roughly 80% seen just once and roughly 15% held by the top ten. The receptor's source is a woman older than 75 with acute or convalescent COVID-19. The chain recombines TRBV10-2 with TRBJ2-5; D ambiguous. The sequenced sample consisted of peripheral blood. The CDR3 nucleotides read TGCGCCAGCAGTGATGGCGGCCAAGAGACCCAGTACTTC. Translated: CASSDGGQETQYF.